A single sample gave rise to the 15 T cell receptor beta chains below, sequenced in a study of cytomegalovirus exposure and HLA in healthy donors. Primers for the PCR totalled 60 Vbeta and 13 Jbeta. Sequenced by immunoSEQ multiplex PCR; TCRdb stores in-frame clones only, minus some. The sample records under 100,000 clones, about 70% being singletons. The specimen was PBMCs. These receptors were collected from a man between 35 and 55 years old in good health and CMV-seronegative.

The chain combines TRBV27 with TRBJ2-1, with 9 bases identical to TRBD1. This CDR3 is 16 amino acids long. V lost 4 bases to trimming and J lost 4 bases; unmatched junction nucleotides: 8. Germline V gene lookup returns CDR1 MNHEY and CDR2 SMNVEV (reference sequence). In nucleotides, the CDR3 is TGTGCCAGCAGTTCTCCCGGGACAGGGAAGTACAATGAGCAGTTCTTC. It yields the protein CASSSPGTGKYNEQFF.

The chain joins TRBV6-5 to TRBJ1-4, with a weak D call TRBD1 (5 bases). V lost 6 bases and J 8 bases, leaving 16 bases between the germline ends. Germline assignment: CDR1 MNHEY and CDR2 SVGAGI. The CDR3 covers 14 residues. The CDR3 region has the DNA TGTGCCAGCAGCCCGGGGGAGGAAGAGGAAAAACTGTTTTTT. Residues: CASSPGEEEEKLFF.

This sequence joins TRBV18 and TRBJ1-5, with D tentatively TRBD1 (5 bases). The CDR3 covers 15 residues. Germline CDR1 KGHSH, CDR2 LQKENI. The ends were cut back, 1 base at V and 4 bases at J, with 11 bases in the middle. CDR3 nucleotide sequence: TGTGCCAGCTCACCACAGGGGATGTGGAATCAGCCCCAGCATTTT. Translation: CASSPQGMWNQPQHF.

V is TRBV27 and J is TRBJ2-5, with 10 bases aligning to TRBD1. This CDR3 is 13 amino acids long. CDR1 and CDR2 (germline): MNHEY, SMNVEV (reference sequence). The trim removed 8 bases at V and 1 base at J, leaving 1 base unmatched. Here the CDR3 reads CASGDRGQETQYF. For the CDR3, the DNA is TGTGCCAGCGGGGACAGGGGCCAAGAGACCCAGTACTTC.

This chain links TRBV4-3 with TRBJ1-6, with D possibly matching TRBD1 (5 bases). V gave up 0 bases and J gave up 5 bases, with 11 bases separating them. The CDR3 contains 16 residues. Germline V lookup: CDR1 LGHNA, CDR2 YSLEER. The CDR3 bases are TGCGCCAGCAGCCAAGATACGGCAGGGCATAATTCACCCCTCCACTTT. Translation: CASSQDTAGHNSPLHF.

This clone occurred a few times. The rearrangement links TRBV6-4 to TRBJ2-1; TRBD2 matches at 14 bases. Germline CDR1 is MRHNA and CDR2 is SNTAGT. The CDR3 contains 17 residues. J gave up 8 bases and V 6 bases, and 12 bases lay outside the gene matches. In DNA form, the CDR3 reads TGTGCCAGCAGCGCGACTAGCGGGGGGGATTTTCCCCATGAGCAGTTCTTC. Its protein is CASSATSGGDFPHEQFF.

In its sample, this clone was seen a few times. This chain links TRBV25-1 with TRBJ1-1, with D uncertain. V was cut by 9 bases and J by 0 bases, with 23 bases left in between. This CDR3 has 17 residues. From germline, CDR1 is MGHDK and CDR2 SYGVNS. The CDR3 DNA reads TGTGCCAGTACCCCCCGGAGTGAGGCAGCCATGAACACTGAAGCTTTCTTT. Translating it yields CASTPRSEAAMNTEAFF. Together with reference TRBV25-1 and TRBJ1-1, the CDR3 gives the full variable domain: EADIYQTPRYLVIGTGKKITLECSQTMGHDKMYWYQQDPGMELHLIHYSYGVNSTEKGDLSSESTVSRIRTEHFPLTLESARPSHTSQYLCASTPRSEAAMNTEAFFGQGTRLTVV.

This sequence joins TRBV7-2 and TRBJ1-3; D is undetermined. This CDR3 spans 15 amino acids. Germline-derived CDR1 and CDR2 are SGHTA and FQGNSA. Trimming left V 1 base short and J 4 bases short, with 11 bases between. In DNA, the CDR3 is TGTGCCAGCAGCTTAGATCTTGGCTCCGGAAACACCATATATTTT. This codes for CASSLDLGSGNTIYF.

The CDR3 spells CASSRGLSGQETQYF. Here the CDR3 DNA reads TGTGCCAGCAGTCGGGGCCTCAGCGGGCAAGAGACCCAGTACTTC. This chain links TRBV6-5 with TRBJ2-5, with D tentatively TRBD2 (6 bases). The germline V gene encodes CDR1 MNHEY and CDR2 SVGAGI. The V end lost 5 bases, the J end lost 2 bases, and 15 bases lay between the germline ends. The CDR3 runs to 15 residues.

This clone was detected a few times. This chain joins TRBV5-4 and TRBJ2-5; 8 bases agree with TRBD2. In germline, CDR1 is SGHNT, CDR2 YYREEE (reference sequence). The ends lost 4 bases at V and 5 bases at J; junction bases unmatched: 13. The CDR3 extends over 16 amino acids. The CDR3 is CASSQDTGGGGETQYF. The CDR3 DNA is TGTGCCAGCAGCCAAGATACGGGGGGGGGCGGTGAGACCCAGTACTTC.

In DNA form, the CDR3 reads TGTGCCAGCAGTTTTAGCACGGGGACTGAAGCTTTCTTT. This gives the protein CASSFSTGTEAFF. The chain joins TRBV27 to TRBJ1-1, with D uncertain. The CDR3 consists of 13 residues. Trimming left V 3 bases short and J 5 bases short, with 10 bases between. CDR1 is MNHEY and CDR2 is SMNVEV in the germline V gene (reference sequence).

The chain combines TRBV30 with TRBJ2-7; 11 nucleotides align to TRBD2. The CDR3 is 14 amino acids. V lost 5 bases, J lost 3 bases, and 6 bases stayed unmatched. Germline CDR1 and CDR2: GTSNPN and SVGIG (reference sequence). The CDR3 loop reads CAWRTSGSSYEQYF. The CDR3 nucleotides are TGTGCCTGGCGGACTAGCGGGTCTAGCTACGAGCAGTACTTC.

The CDR3, as DNA: TGTGCCAGCAGCTACATCGGACTAGCGGGGGTTGAGACCCAGTACTTC. Its protein is CASSYIGLAGVETQYF. The V gene is TRBV7-2, the J gene TRBJ2-5, with 13 nucleotides matching TRBD2. Germline V lookup: CDR1 SGHTA, CDR2 FQGNSA. The CDR3 spans 16 residues. Trimming at V came to 4 bases and at J to 5 bases, leaving 7 bases not matched to a gene.

This chain joins TRBV15 and TRBJ1-3; D gene ambiguous. The germline gives CDR1 LNHNV, CDR2 YYDKDF (reference sequence). The CDR3 loop spans 17 amino acids. V gave up 2 bases and J gave up 3 bases, with 17 bases separating them. The CDR3 coding sequence is TGTGCCACCAGCAGAAGGTTCCCCCTAGTAGGTGGAAACACCATATATTTT. Translating it yields CATSRRFPLVGGNTIYF.

As to this clone: This specimen includes other DNA sequences encoding the same CDR3. This chain links TRBV15 with TRBJ1-2; D is perhaps TRBD1 (5 bases). The CDR3 contains 15 residues. The germline V gene encodes CDR1 LNHNV and CDR2 YYDKDF (reference sequence). The germline V and J ends were trimmed by 0 bases and 3 bases, with 11 bases remaining between them. Here the CDR3 reads CATSRDEWGDYGYTF. The CDR3 coding sequence is TGTGCCACCAGCAGAGATGAATGGGGGGACTATGGCTACACCTTC.